This T cell receptor beta chain was observed in a study of blood T cell repertoires in COVID-19. After removal of 8 bases from V and 6 bases from J, the junction contained 10 bases not matched to a gene. The CDR3 sequence is 14 residues long. Germline lookup yields CDR1 SQVTM and CDR2 ANQGSEA. Method: immunoSEQ multiplex PCR; TCRdb's copy keeps in-frame clones and lacks some. Seen here are roughly 150,000 clones, more than 65% observed once, and the top ten hold roughly 8.9%. The chain links TRBV29-1 to TRBJ2-1, with TRBD2 matching 10 bases. This sequence originates from a woman between 50 and 59 years old with acute or convalescent COVID-19. Sequencing used peripheral blood. CDR3 sequence (DNA): TGCAGCTCCCTATCTAGCGGGAGAGCCAATGAGCAGTTCTTC. Protein: CSSLSSGRANEQFF.